One sample yielded the 30 T cell receptor beta chains listed below, sequenced in a study of early T cells in non-severe SARS-CoV-2 infection. From the 5' RACE reads, TCRdb called clonotypes with MiXCR, one entry per CDR3 protein. The sample has 55,000 to 75,000 distinct CDR3 sequences, 9.5% to 15% seen once. Material for sequencing was whole blood. The receptors were sampled from an adult who was a healthcare worker with PCR-confirmed SARS-CoV-2 infection or an uninfected control (not recorded which).

This clonotype was recorded many times. The chain carries TRBV20-1 and TRBJ2-4; D not resolved. The CDR3 runs 15 residues. With 1 base removed from V and 1 base from J, the gap between germline ends came to 11 bases. Germline values: CDR1 DFQATT, CDR2 SNEGSKA (reference sequence). CDR3 bases: TGCAGTGCTAGAGGGCTTGCGTTGGCCAAAAACATTCAGTACTTC. Its translation is CSARGLALAKNIQYF.

This rearrangement joins TRBV7-2 to TRBJ2-3; 7 positions agree with TRBD2. Germline V CDR1 and CDR2: SGHTA, FQGNSA. The CDR3 is 13 amino acids. After removal of 1 base from V and 10 bases from J, the junction contained 5 bases not matched to a gene. The CDR3 protein is CASSLGDYPPQYF. The CDR3 DNA reads as TGTGCCAGCAGCTTAGGGGACTATCCCCCGCAGTATTTT.

This clonotype has ten or more counts. This chain uses TRBV30 with TRBJ2-1, with a weak D call TRBD2 (6 bases). Germline V gene data show CDR1 as GTSNPN and CDR2 as SVGIG (reference sequence). The CDR3 consists of 14 residues. Between the trimmed V and J ends, which lost 8 bases and 0 bases, there was a span of 14 bases. The CDR3 region is CAGLADTSYNEQFF. The CDR3 DNA is TGTGCCGGGTTAGCGGATACCTCCTACAATGAGCAGTTCTTC.

V is TRBV29-1 and J is TRBJ2-4, with D hard to call. The V end lost 4 bases, the J end lost 7 bases, and 8 bases lay between the germline ends. The CDR3 length is 11 residues. CDR1 and CDR2 from the germline V gene are SQVTM and ANQGSEA. The CDR3 loop reads CSVVRKNIQYF. The CDR3 DNA is TGCAGCGTTGTTAGGAAGAACATTCAGTACTTC.

This clonotype was seen many times. This chain joins TRBV29-1 and TRBJ2-7; perhaps TRBD1 as D (5 bases). The CDR3 consists of 14 residues. Germline V gene lookup returns CDR1 SQVTM and CDR2 ANQGSEA. Deletions cut 6 bases from V and 4 bases from J, with 19 bases between. In DNA, the CDR3 is TGCAGCGTCGCCGAGGTGGGGCGGACGTACGAGCAGTACTTC. This encodes CSVAEVGRTYEQYF.

This clonotype was seen only a few times. V usage is TRBV20-1 and J usage is TRBJ2-1; 13 positions agree with TRBD2. The junction had 9 bases not matched to a gene; V was cut back by 7 bases and J by 9 bases. CDR1 is DFQATT, CDR2 SNEGSKA, per germline (reference sequence). CDR3 length: 14 residues. CDR3 amino acids: CSVSTSGGLSEQFF. CDR3 sequence (DNA): TGCAGTGTTTCGACTAGCGGGGGGCTAAGTGAGCAGTTCTTC.

The sample holds many counts of this clonotype. The chain carries TRBV3-1 and TRBJ1-1; D not resolved. CDR1 and CDR2 (germline): LGHDT, YNNKEL (reference sequence). V was cut by 1 base and J by 0 bases, with 3 bases left in between. The CDR3 is 13 residues long. For the CDR3, the DNA is TGTGCCAGCAGCCAAGGAGTGAACACTGAAGCTTTCTTT. This gives the protein CASSQGVNTEAFF.

The table lists this clonotype with many counts. The rearrangement joins TRBV20-1 to TRBJ2-5, with D perhaps matching TRBD1 (5 bases). The germline V and J ends were trimmed by 5 bases and 5 bases, with 24 bases remaining between them. Germline CDR1 is DFQATT and CDR2 is SNEGSKA (reference sequence). This CDR3 has 16 amino acids. DNA for the CDR3: TGCAGTGCTGCCTGGGGCGGCAGTTGGGGAAGGGAGACCCAGTACTTC. As protein: CSAAWGGSWGRETQYF.

Many counts were recorded for this clonotype. CDR3 loop: CAWSPDNLGNEQFF. In DNA form, the CDR3 reads TGTGCCTGGAGTCCGGACAACCTGGGAAATGAGCAGTTCTTC. V is TRBV30 and J is TRBJ2-1; TRBD1 might be the D (5 bases). CDR3 length: 14 residues. V lost 2 bases and J 7 bases, leaving 15 bases between the germline ends. Germline values: CDR1 GTSNPN, CDR2 SVGIG (reference sequence).

This clonotype was detected ten times or more. The CDR3 DNA reads as TGCAGCGTTGAAGATGGGGACAGGGGGGACATTCAGTACTTC. Its protein is CSVEDGDRGDIQYF. The chain is built from TRBV29-1 and TRBJ2-4, with 11 bases matching TRBD1. V shed 0 bases, J shed 8 bases, and the junction held 3 bases outside the gene matches. Germline CDR1 reads SQVTM; CDR2 reads ANQGSEA. The CDR3 runs to 14 residues. The full variable domain, rest sourced from reference TRBV29-1 and TRBJ2-4, is SAVISQKPSRDICQRGTSLTIQCQVDSQVTMMFWYRQQPGQSLTLIATANQGSEATYESGFVIDKFPISRPNLTFSTLTVSNMSPEDSSIYLCSVEDGDRGDIQYFGAGTRLSVL.

This clonotype occurred many times. This chain joins TRBV24-1 and TRBJ2-2, with 9 bases matching TRBD1. V dropped 7 bases and J dropped 5; count of bases not matched to a gene: 4. This CDR3 has 14 residues. CDR1 is KGHDR, CDR2 SFDVKD, per germline. The CDR3, as DNA: TGTGCCACCAGGGAGGACAGGGGAACCGGGGAGCTGTTTTTT. It translates to CATREDRGTGELFF.

The chain joins TRBV28 to TRBJ1-2; D possibly corresponds to TRBD1 (6 bases). The V gene's germline CDR1 is MDHEN and CDR2 SYDVKM. Trimming cost V 10 bases and J 3 bases, with 12 bases left between them. This CDR3 comprises 12 residues. CDR3 loop: CATGQLDYGYTF. CDR3 DNA sequence: TGTGCCACCGGACAGCTCGACTATGGCTACACCTTC.

There are many counts of this clonotype. The V and J genes are TRBV6-5 and TRBJ2-1; 10 bases align to TRBD2. The CDR3 length is 14 residues. From germline, CDR1 is MNHEY and CDR2 SVGAGI. Germline trimming cut 9 bases from V and 2 bases from J; bases unmatched to any gene: 4. Written as DNA, the CDR3 is TGTGCCAGTAGGGGGACTAGCGCCTACAATGAGCAGTTCTTC. Translation: CASRGTSAYNEQFF.

In its sample, this clonotype was seen many times. The rearrangement joins TRBV28 to TRBJ2-7; D may be TRBD1 (6 bases). The CDR3 totals 16 residues. The germline V and J ends were trimmed by 3 bases and 0 bases, with 15 bases remaining between them. Germline V gives CDR1 MDHEN, CDR2 SYDVKM. Here the CDR3 DNA reads TGTGCCAGCAGTTTTCTCCGGACAGTCCCCTCCTACGAGCAGTACTTC. It is translated as CASSFLRTVPSYEQYF.

The V gene is TRBV11-3, the J gene TRBJ2-2, with unresolved D. The CDR3 is 15 amino acids. V lost 8 bases, J lost 1 base, and 14 bases lay in between. In germline, CDR1 is SGHNT, CDR2 YENEEA. As DNA, the CDR3 is TGTGCCAGCTCCGACCGCCCGATGAACACCGGGGAGCTGTTTTTT. It codes for CASSDRPMNTGELFF.

In this sample, this clonotype turned up many times. This chain uses TRBV7-2 with TRBJ2-3; 9 bases are a match to TRBD1. Trimming at V came to 9 bases and at J to 0 bases, leaving 19 bases not matched to a gene. Germline V gives CDR1 SGHTA, CDR2 FQGNSA. CDR3 length: 19 amino acids. DNA of the CDR3: TGTGCCAGTAGGGACAGGGATCGCGGGGTGCACTCTAGCACAGATACGCAGTATTTT. This codes for CASRDRDRGVHSSTDTQYF. The full variable domain, rest sourced from reference TRBV7-2 and TRBJ2-3, is GAGVSQSPSNKVTEKGKDVELRCDPISGHTALYWYRQSLGQGLEFLIYFQGNSAPDKSGLPSDRFSAERTGGSVSTLTIQRTQQEDSAVYLCASRDRDRGVHSSTDTQYFGPGTRLTVL.

This clonotype was observed many times. The chain links TRBV29-1 to TRBJ2-2; D is ambiguous. V lost 0 bases and J 8 bases, leaving 1 base between the germline ends. The CDR3 totals 10 residues. Germline V CDR1 and CDR2: SQVTM, ANQGSEA. CDR3 sequence: CSVEDGELFF. CDR3 sequence (DNA): TGCAGCGTTGAAGATGGGGAGCTGTTTTTT.

The J gene is TRBJ2-3, the V gene TRBV12-5; D unclear. Trimming removed 1 base at V and 2 bases at J, with 10 bases between. CDR3 length equals 15 residues. From germline, CDR1 is LGHNT and CDR2 FRNRAP. This chain's CDR3 is CASGLEDPDTDTQYF. DNA for the CDR3: TGTGCTAGTGGTTTGGAGGACCCTGACACAGATACGCAGTATTTT.

This clonotype was counted many times. The chain recombines TRBV5-1 with TRBJ2-1; 7 bases are shared with TRBD1. The CDR3 spans 15 residues. V was pared by 0 bases and J by 6 bases, with 6 bases of the junction left unmatched. The germline V gene has CDR1 SGHRS and CDR2 YFSETQ. CDR3 coding DNA: TGCGCCAGCAGCTTGGAGGGGGCCCCTTTCAATGAGCAGTTCTTC. It is translated as CASSLEGAPFNEQFF. Variable domain in full (rest from reference TRBV5-1 and TRBJ2-1): KAGVTQTPRYLIKTRGQQVTLSCSPISGHRSVSWYQQTPGQGLQFLFEYFSETQRNKGNFPGRFSGRQFSNSRSEMNVSTLELGDSALYLCASSLEGAPFNEQFFGPGTRLTVL.

This clonotype was seen at least ten times. V gene TRBV5-1 combines with J gene TRBJ2-7; 7 bases are shared with TRBD1. This CDR3 has 16 residues. Germline V gene lookup returns CDR1 SGHRS and CDR2 YFSETQ. With V trimmed by 2 bases and J by 2 bases, 10 bases remained unmatched. For the CDR3, the DNA is TGCGCCAGCAGCTTCGGACAGGCCGTGGGGGCCTACGAGCAGTACTTC. Residues: CASSFGQAVGAYEQYF.

Ten or more counts support this clonotype. The chain has TRBV10-3 and TRBJ2-7, with 11 positions matching TRBD1. The CDR3 extends over 15 amino acids. Germline V lookup: CDR1 ENHRY, CDR2 SYGVKD. V gave up 4 bases and J gave up 6 bases; unmatched junction bases: 8. CDR3 amino acids: CAISGRDRGLGEQYF. CDR3 sequence (DNA): TGTGCCATCAGTGGCCGGGACAGGGGGTTAGGCGAGCAGTACTTC.

The chain combines TRBV28 with TRBJ2-7; D is uncertain. CDR1 is MDHEN and CDR2 is SYDVKM in the germline V gene. The CDR3 length is 11 residues. V was pared by 5 bases and J by 3 bases, with 5 bases between. The CDR3 nucleotides are TGTGCCAGCAGTCACATCTACGAGCAGTACTTC. It encodes CASSHIYEQYF.

Many counts were recorded for this clonotype. The V call is TRBV11-2, the J call TRBJ2-1, with D possibly matching TRBD2 (5 bases). Germline values: CDR1 SGHAT, CDR2 FQNNGV. V lost 1 base and J 5 bases, leaving 9 bases between the germline ends. CDR3 size: 14 residues. CDR3: CASSLGLINNEQFF. CDR3 in DNA: TGTGCCAGCAGCTTAGGACTAATTAACAATGAGCAGTTCTTC.

This clonotype was counted ten times or more. This sequence joins TRBV19 and TRBJ2-2; 12 nucleotides align to TRBD1. The germline gives CDR1 LNHDA, CDR2 SQIVND (reference sequence). The CDR3 totals 15 residues. The trim removed 7 bases at V and 4 bases at J, leaving 4 bases unmatched. The CDR3, as DNA: TGTGCCAGTATACAGGGACAGGGGGCCACCGGGGAGCTGTTTTTT. Protein product: CASIQGQGATGELFF.

This clonotype was counted ten times or more. The genes are TRBV2 and TRBJ2-7; the D gene is possibly TRBD2 (5 bases). This CDR3 is built from 17 residues. V lost 6 bases and J 3 bases, leaving 24 bases between the germline ends. The V gene's germline CDR1 is SNHLY and CDR2 FYNNEI. CDR3 DNA: TGTGCCAGCAGCGAATCGAGAGGGCCCAGGTCCCACTACGAGCAGTACTTC. Protein sequence: CASSESRGPRSHYEQYF.

Points on this clonotype: A much larger clone differs from this one at a single base, so this may be a read error. This chain joins TRBV19 and TRBJ2-1; 7 nucleotides agree with TRBD2. Germline CDR1 is LNHDA and CDR2 is SQIVND (reference sequence). With V trimmed by 6 bases and J by 6 bases, 14 bases remained unmatched. The CDR3 length is 16 residues. The CDR3 loop is CASSPPGVGGFNEQFF. The CDR3, as DNA: TGTGCCAGTAGCCCTCCGGGAGTGGGAGGGTTCAATGAGCAGTTCTTC.

This clonotype was counted at least ten times. This sequence joins TRBV7-2 and TRBJ2-7, with 8 bases aligning to TRBD1. The CDR3 has 15 amino acids. V lost 3 bases to trimming and J lost 2 bases; unmatched junction nucleotides: 6. CDR1 is SGHTA, CDR2 FQGNSA, per germline. Written as DNA, the CDR3 is TGTGCCAGCAGCTTGGATGCGACAGGGGCCTACGAGCAGTACTTC. It is translated as CASSLDATGAYEQYF.

This clonotype appeared many times. The chain links TRBV2 to TRBJ1-6; 9 bases agree with TRBD1. CDR1 is SNHLY, CDR2 FYNNEI, per germline. This CDR3 spans 15 amino acids. J lost 5 bases, V lost 8 bases, and 7 bases had no gene match. Here the CDR3 DNA reads TGTGCCAGCTATGGACAGGGGCTAAATAATTCACCCCTCCACTTT. As protein: CASYGQGLNNSPLHF.

In this sample, this clonotype turned up a few times. The V and J genes are TRBV2 and TRBJ2-1; no clear D. There are 14 residues in the CDR3. V shed 0 bases and J shed 10 bases, with 13 bases lying between them. Germline assignment: CDR1 SNHLY and CDR2 FYNNEI. The CDR3 DNA sequence: TGTGCCAGCAGTGAAGCGCTTCTTCAAGGGGAGCAGTTCTTC. Translated: CASSEALLQGEQFF.

V is TRBV5-1 and J is TRBJ2-5; D unclear. V lost 4 bases, J lost 2 bases, and 6 bases lay in between. There are 12 residues in the CDR3. In germline, CDR1 is SGHRS, CDR2 YFSETQ. The CDR3 here is CASSGKQETQYF. DNA of the CDR3: TGCGCCAGCAGCGGGAAGCAAGAGACCCAGTACTTC.